This T cell receptor beta chain originates from a study of identifying expanded T cells in peripheral blood. Libraries were prepared by immunoSEQ multiplex PCR; TCRdb keeps only in-frame clonotypes and omits some of them. The sample has 80,000 to 95,000 clones, 88% seen once; the top ten hold over 3%. CDR3 size: 15 residues. The V and J ends lost 4 bases and 8 bases, in that order; junction bases with no gene match: 9. The germline V gene encodes CDR1 SGHNT and CDR2 YYREEE (reference sequence). The genes are TRBV5-4 and TRBJ2-1; the match to TRBD2 covers 10 bases. This receptor was identified in a person aged 18 to 69 in good health. Input material: blood. The CDR3: CASSTSGRVKYEQFF. As DNA, the CDR3 is TGTGCCAGCAGCACCAGCGGGAGGGTGAAATATGAGCAGTTCTTC.